This entry is about one T cell receptor (beta chain). What it binds is unknown. Trimming shortened V by 5 bases and J by 2 bases, and 13 bases separated the two germline ends. The CDR3 runs 13 residues. Germline V gene data show CDR1 as DFQATT and CDR2 as SNEGSKA (reference sequence). In TCRdb, the reads were re-called with MiXCR into one record per CDR3 protein. This table holds about 180,000 distinct CDR3 sequences, approximately 15% found once. The data derive from a study of T cell repertoires in cytomegalovirus infection. Study-wide context: Indications of both CMV infection and matching HLA type were provided by public TCR beta signatures. General study points: Totalled public TCR beta family frequency picked out people who carried CMV plus the relevant HLA. HLA-C-restricted, CMV-specific TCR beta clonotypes were dominant ex vivo.

The chain carries TRBV20-1 and TRBJ2-7, with D possibly being TRBD2 (5 bases). The material sequenced was PBMCs. The source of this sequence is a human donor in good health (CMV status not recorded). Some clones in this sample may be carry-over from other donors' samples. CDR3 nucleotide sequence: TGCAGTGCTCCTCCGACTAAGACCTACGAGCAGTACTTC. Amino acid sequence: CSAPPTKTYEQYF.